One T cell receptor beta chain is described in this entry. Its matching antigen is unknown. The sample comes from a study of CD8+ T cells in alopecia areata. Overall study context: Each of the treated patients was given oral tofacitinib, 5 to 10 mg twice daily, for moderate-to-severe alopecia areata. Overall study results and limits: It was lesional scalp, especially alopecia totalis/universalis, that showed higher clonality than normal scalp.

Sequencing relied on a cDNA template that was reverse transcribed from extracted RNA. TCRdb's copy holds only in-frame clones and misses some; the assay was immunoSEQ multiplex PCR. The table has 200,000 to 250,000 clones, about three fifths seen once. This CDR3 is built from 15 residues. Per the germline V gene, CDR1 is GTSNPN and CDR2 is SVGIG (reference sequence). After removal of 1 base from V and 1 base from J, the junction contained 1 base not matched to a gene. This sequence joins TRBV30 and TRBJ2-4; 10 bases fit TRBD2. The sequencing here drew on CD4+ T cells sorted from blood, taken at week 0. The receptor's source is a human donor with alopecia areata. DNA for the CDR3: TGTGCCTGGAGTGGTAGCGGGAGGGCCAAAAACATTCAGTACTTC. It codes for CAWSGSGRAKNIQYF.